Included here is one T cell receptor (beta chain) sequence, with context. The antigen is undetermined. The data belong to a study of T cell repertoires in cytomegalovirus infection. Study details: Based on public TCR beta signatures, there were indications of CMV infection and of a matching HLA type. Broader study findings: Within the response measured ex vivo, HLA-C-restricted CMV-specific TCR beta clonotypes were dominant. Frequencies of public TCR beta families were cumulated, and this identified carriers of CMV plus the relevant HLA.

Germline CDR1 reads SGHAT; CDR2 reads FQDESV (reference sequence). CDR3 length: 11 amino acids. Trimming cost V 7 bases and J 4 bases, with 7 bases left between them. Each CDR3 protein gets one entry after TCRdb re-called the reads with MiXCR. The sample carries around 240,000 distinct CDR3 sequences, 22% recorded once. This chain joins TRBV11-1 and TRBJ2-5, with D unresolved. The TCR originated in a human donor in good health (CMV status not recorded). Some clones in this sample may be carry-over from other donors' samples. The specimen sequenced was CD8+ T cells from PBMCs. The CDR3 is CASKGVETQYF. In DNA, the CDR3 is TGTGCCAGCAAGGGTGTAGAGACCCAGTACTTC.